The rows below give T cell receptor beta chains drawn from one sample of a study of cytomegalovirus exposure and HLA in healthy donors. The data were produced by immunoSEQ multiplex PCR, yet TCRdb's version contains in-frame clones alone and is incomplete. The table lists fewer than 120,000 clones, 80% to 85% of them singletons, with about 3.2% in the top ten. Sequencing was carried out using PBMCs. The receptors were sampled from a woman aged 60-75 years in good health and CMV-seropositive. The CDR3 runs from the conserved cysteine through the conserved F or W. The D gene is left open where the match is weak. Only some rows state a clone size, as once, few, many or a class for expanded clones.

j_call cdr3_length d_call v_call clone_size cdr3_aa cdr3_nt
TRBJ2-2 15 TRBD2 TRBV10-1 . CASSVSSGRTGELFF TGCGCCAGCAGTGTCTCCAGCGGGAGAACCGGGGAGCTGTTTTTT
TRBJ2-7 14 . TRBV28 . CASSLRGFSYEQYF TGTGCCAGCAGTTTGCGCGGTTTCTCCTACGAGCAGTACTTC
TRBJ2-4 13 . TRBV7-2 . CASSLGGGDIQYF TGTGCCAGCAGCTTAGGTGGGGGCGACATTCAGTACTTC
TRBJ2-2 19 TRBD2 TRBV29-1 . CSVAGTSGSGAPLAGELFF TGCAGCGTGGCCGGGACTAGCGGGAGCGGCGCCCCCCTCGCCGGGGAGCTGTTTTTT
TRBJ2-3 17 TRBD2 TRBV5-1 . CASSLGVASGSTDTQYF TGCGCCAGCAGCTTGGGAGTAGCTAGCGGGAGTACAGATACGCAGTATTTT
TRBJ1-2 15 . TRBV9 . CASSPNRVGGYGYTF TGTGCCAGCAGCCCCAATAGAGTCGGGGGTTATGGCTACACCTTC
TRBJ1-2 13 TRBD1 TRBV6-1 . CASRGTGDDGYTF TGTGCCAGCAGAGGGACAGGGGACGACGGCTACACCTTC
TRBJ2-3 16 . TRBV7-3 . CASSLGPSGTTDTQYF TGTGCCAGCAGCTTAGGTCCCAGCGGGACAACAGATACGCAGTATTTT
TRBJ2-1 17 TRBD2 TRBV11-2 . CASSGSGLGLAYNEQFF TGTGCCAGCAGCGGCAGTGGATTGGGACTAGCTTACAATGAGCAGTTCTTC
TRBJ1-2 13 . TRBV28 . CASSLFGGAGYTF TGTGCCAGCAGTTTATTTGGGGGGGCGGGCTACACCTTC
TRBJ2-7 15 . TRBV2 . CASSEEVLTVYEQYF TGTGCCAGCAGTGAAGAAGTCTTGACAGTCTACGAGCAGTACTTC
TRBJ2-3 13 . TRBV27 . CASSSLIMDTQYF TGTGCCAGCAGTTCCCTAATAATGGATACGCAGTATTTT
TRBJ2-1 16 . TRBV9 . CASSGRGRNVYNEQFF TGTGCCAGCAGCGGGCGGGGGCGCAACGTTTACAATGAGCAGTTCTTC
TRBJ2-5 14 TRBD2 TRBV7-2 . CASSSGTSWETQYF TGTGCCAGCAGCTCGGGGACTAGTTGGGAGACCCAGTACTTC
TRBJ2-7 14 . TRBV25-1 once CASSEPGTSYEQYF TGTGCCAGCAGTGAACCCGGGACTTCCTACGAGCAGTACTTC
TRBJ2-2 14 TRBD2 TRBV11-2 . CASSSTSGRGELFF TGTGCCAGCAGCTCCACTAGCGGGAGGGGGGAGCTGTTTTTT
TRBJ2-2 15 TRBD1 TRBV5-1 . CASSLDQGDTGELFF TGCGCCAGCAGCTTGGATCAGGGGGACACCGGGGAGCTGTTTTTT
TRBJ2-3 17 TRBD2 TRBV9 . CASSPSWREGRGDTQYF TGTGCCAGCAGCCCCTCTTGGCGGGAGGGCCGGGGAGATACGCAGTATTTT
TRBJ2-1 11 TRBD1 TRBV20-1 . CSARDRIRQFF TGCAGTGCTAGGGACAGGATCCGTCAGTTCTTC
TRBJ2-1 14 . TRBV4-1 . CASSQEGRGRRKFF TGCGCCAGCAGCCAAGAGGGGCGGGGGCGACGGAAGTTCTTC
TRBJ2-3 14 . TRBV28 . CASSTATSIDTQYF TGTGCCAGCAGCACCGCGACTAGTATAGATACGCAGTATTTT
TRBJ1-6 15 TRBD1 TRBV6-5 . CASMTGQGGGSPLHF TGTGCCAGCATGACAGGGCAGGGGGGCGGTTCACCCCTCCACTTT
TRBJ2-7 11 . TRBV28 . CASSPLYEQYF TGTGCCAGCAGTCCCTTATACGAGCAGTACTTC
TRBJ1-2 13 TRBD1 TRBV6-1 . CASSPRQGYGYTF TGTGCCAGCAGCCCGAGACAGGGTTATGGCTACACCTTC
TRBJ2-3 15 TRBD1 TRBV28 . CASSYGTGGTDTQYF TGTGCCAGCAGTTATGGGACAGGGGGCACAGATACGCAGTATTTT
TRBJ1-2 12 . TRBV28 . CATEGINYGYTF TGTGCCACCGAGGGAATTAACTATGGCTACACCTTC
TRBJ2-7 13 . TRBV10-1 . CASSENRLYEQYF TGCGCCAGCAGTGAGAACAGACTATACGAGCAGTACTTC
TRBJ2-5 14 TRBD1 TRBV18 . CASSPTGGRETQYF TGTGCCAGCTCACCGACAGGGGGCAGGGAGACCCAGTACTTC
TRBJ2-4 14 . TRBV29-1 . CSVTGQPASDIQYF TGCAGCGTAACGGGACAACCTGCGTCAGACATTCAGTACTTC
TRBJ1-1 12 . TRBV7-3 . CASSPQRVEAFF TGTGCCAGCAGCCCGCAGCGGGTTGAAGCTTTCTTT
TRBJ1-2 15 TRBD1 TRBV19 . CASKEGTGVNYGYTF TGTGCCAGTAAAGAAGGGACAGGGGTTAACTATGGCTACACCTTC
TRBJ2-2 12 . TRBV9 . CASSVDEVELFF TGTGCCAGCAGCGTAGATGAGGTGGAGCTGTTTTTT
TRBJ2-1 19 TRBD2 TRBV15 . CATSTTAGTSGRVDNEQFF TGTGCCACCAGCACCACCGCGGGGACTAGCGGGAGAGTCGACAATGAGCAGTTCTTC
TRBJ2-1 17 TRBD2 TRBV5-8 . CASSLVVTSGTRDEQFF TGTGCCAGCAGCTTGGTGGTGACTAGCGGGACGAGGGATGAGCAGTTCTTC
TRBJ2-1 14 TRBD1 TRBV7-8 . CASSRRTGVNEQFF TGTGCCAGCAGCCGCCGGACAGGTGTAAATGAGCAGTTCTTC
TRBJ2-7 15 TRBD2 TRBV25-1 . CASSPWTSGITEQYF TGTGCCAGCAGCCCTTGGACTAGCGGGATAACCGAGCAGTACTTC
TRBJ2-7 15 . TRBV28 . CASSLLAPRMDEQYF TGTGCCAGCAGTTTACTAGCGCCTAGGATGGACGAGCAGTACTTC
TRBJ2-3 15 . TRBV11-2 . CASSLTGGSADTQYF TGTGCCAGCAGCTTAACGGGGGGCAGCGCAGATACGCAGTATTTT
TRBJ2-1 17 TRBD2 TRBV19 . CASSIGLLAGPYNEQFF TGTGCCAGTAGTATAGGGTTACTAGCGGGACCATACAATGAGCAGTTCTTC
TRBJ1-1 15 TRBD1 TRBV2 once CASSDLVQGYTEAFF TGTGCCAGCAGTGACCTGGTACAGGGGTACACTGAAGCTTTCTTT
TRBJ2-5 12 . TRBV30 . CAWREYGETQYF TGTGCCTGGAGAGAGTACGGAGAGACCCAGTACTTC
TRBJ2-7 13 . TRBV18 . CASSGAVAYEQYF TGTGCCAGCTCAGGGGCAGTAGCCTACGAGCAGTACTTC
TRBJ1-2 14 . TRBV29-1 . CSVVLRGSNYGYTF TGCAGCGTTGTACTAAGGGGCAGTAACTATGGCTACACCTTC
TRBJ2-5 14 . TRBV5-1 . CASSLSLAQETQYF TGCGCCAGCAGCTTGTCGCTAGCTCAGGAGACCCAGTACTTC
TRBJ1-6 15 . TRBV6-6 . CASSASGTAWSPLHF TGTGCCAGCAGCGCTAGCGGAACAGCTTGGTCACCCCTCCACTTT
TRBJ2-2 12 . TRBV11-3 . CASSPNTGELFF TGTGCCAGCAGCCCTAACACCGGGGAGCTGTTTTTT
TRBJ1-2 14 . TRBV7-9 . CASSPIGRGQGYTF TGTGCCAGCAGCCCCATTGGGAGGGGACAAGGCTACACCTTC
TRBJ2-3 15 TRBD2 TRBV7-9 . CASSRESGRTDTQYF TGTGCCAGCAGCCGCGAGAGCGGGAGGACGGATACGCAGTATTTT
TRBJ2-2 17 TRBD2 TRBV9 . CASSVLGGRINTGELFF TGTGCCAGCAGCGTACTCGGCGGGAGAATCAACACCGGGGAGCTGTTTTTT
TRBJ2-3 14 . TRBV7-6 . CASSLSSGTDTQYF TGTGCCAGCAGCCTCTCTAGCGGCACAGATACGCAGTATTTT
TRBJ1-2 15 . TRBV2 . CASSEGRRQPTGYTF TGTGCCAGCAGTGAAGGTAGGAGACAGCCGACGGGCTACACCTTC
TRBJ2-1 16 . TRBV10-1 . CASSESGGGFNNEQFF TGCGCCAGCAGTGAGTCGGGGGGAGGATTTAACAATGAGCAGTTCTTC
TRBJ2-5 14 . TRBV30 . CAWSDGVLLWTQYF TGTGCCTGGAGTGACGGGGTCCTCCTGTGGACCCAGTACTTC
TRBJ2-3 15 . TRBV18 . CASSPSTASTDTQYF TGTGCCAGCTCACCGTCGACAGCTAGCACAGATACGCAGTATTTT
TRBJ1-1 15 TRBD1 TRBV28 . CASSVRTGGRERAFF TGTGCCAGCAGTGTACGGACAGGGGGGCGAGAGAGAGCTTTCTTT
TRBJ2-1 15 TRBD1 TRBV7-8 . CASSLFRTGLNEQFF TGTGCCAGCAGCTTATTCCGGACAGGCCTGAATGAGCAGTTCTTC